What follows are 14 T cell receptor beta chains derived from one specimen sequenced in a study of breast tumors, draining lymph nodes, adjacent tissues. Each CDR3 protein is one row after TCRdb ran MiXCR on the multiplex PCR reads. Of around 66,000 distinct CDR3 sequences in the sample, around 43% were seen once. Sequencing input: breast tumor tissue. The receptor set was obtained from a female donor with breast cancer. Some clones in this sample may be carry-over from other donors' samples.

About this clonotype: No conserved phenylalanine or tryptophan is present at the end of the CDR3, so a read error is the likely explanation. The CDR3 loop reads CSARAGGPYAQYI. The CDR3 DNA reads TGCAGTGCTAGAGCGGGAGGGCCCTACGCGCAGTACATC. V gene TRBV20-1 combines with J gene TRBJ2-7; TRBD2 matches 8 bases. The CDR3 length is 13 residues. Germline V gene data show CDR1 as DFQATT and CDR2 as SNEGSKA (reference sequence).

At least ten counts were recorded for this clonotype. This sequence joins TRBV6-6 and TRBJ1-5; 9 nucleotides align to TRBD1. This CDR3 has 15 residues. Trimming took 7 bases from V and 3 from J; bases not matched to a gene: 7. Looked up from germline, CDR1 is MNHNY and CDR2 is SVGAGI (reference sequence). In DNA form, the CDR3 reads TGTGCCAGCACCCCCGGGACAGGGCTCAATCAGCCCCAGCATTTT. It specifies CASTPGTGLNQPQHF.

This clonotype has a count of ten or more. The J gene is TRBJ1-6, the V gene TRBV19; 9 bases line up with TRBD1. The CDR3 totals 15 residues. V was pared by 10 bases and J by 7 bases, with 11 bases of the junction left unmatched. The germline CDR1 and CDR2 sequences are LNHDA and SQIVND (reference sequence). The CDR3 DNA follows: TGTGCCACCTGCCTCTCGGACAGGGGAAATTCACCCCTCCACTTT. It translates to CATCLSDRGNSPLHF.

This clonotype was seen ten or more times. The genes are TRBV7-8 and TRBJ2-3; the match to TRBD2 covers 10 bases. The CDR3 is made up of 18 amino acids. CDR1 is SGHVS and CDR2 is FQNEAQ in the germline V gene. J lost 1 base, V lost 2 bases, and 9 bases had no gene match. The CDR3 sequence: CASSLRGSGRGRTDTQYF. The CDR3 DNA reads as TGTGCCAGCAGCTTAAGGGGGAGCGGGAGGGGGCGCACAGATACGCAGTATTTT.

The rearrangement uses TRBV29-1 and TRBJ2-6, with 7 bases lining up with TRBD1. The CDR3 totals 19 residues. Germline CDR1 is SQVTM and CDR2 is ANQGSEA. The V and J ends lost 3 bases and 4 bases, in that order; junction bases with no gene match: 18. The CDR3 here is CSVEKSTWGQNTGANVLTF. CDR3 DNA: TGCAGCGTTGAGAAATCAACGTGGGGACAGAACACCGGGGCCAACGTCCTGACTTTC.

The chain couples TRBV13 to TRBJ1-6; D remains unclear. This CDR3 has 13 residues. Deletions cut 6 bases from V and 7 bases from J, with 10 bases between. CDR1 PRHDT and CDR2 FYEKMQ come from the germline V gene (reference sequence). The DNA for the CDR3 is TGTGCCAGCAGAGAGAGGCGAAATTCACCCCTCCACTTT. Translating gives CASRERRNSPLHF.

This clonotype was recorded a few times. A single base separates this from a much larger clone, so it may be a read error. The chain links TRBV14 to TRBJ2-7; D unclear. The germline V gene encodes CDR1 SGHDN and CDR2 FVKESK. The CDR3 consists of 14 residues. CDR3 residues: CASSQEGLPYEQSF. In DNA form, the CDR3 reads TGTGCCAGCAGCCAAGAAGGTCTTCCTTACGAGCAGTCCTTC.

The chain has TRBV7-6 and TRBJ2-3; weak D call: TRBD1 (5 bases). There are 14 residues in the CDR3. Trimming removed 5 bases from V and 0 bases from J, with 9 bases in between. Per germline, CDR1 SGHVS and CDR2 FNYEAQ. For the CDR3, the DNA is TGTGCCAGCAGCGCTAGGGGTAGCACAGATACGCAGTATTTT. It is translated as CASSARGSTDTQYF.

For this clonotype: Being one base from a much bigger clone, this may be a read error. Without the conserved terminal phenylalanine or tryptophan, this CDR3 likely stems from a read error. Because the CDR3's place on the DNA is in doubt, the DNA is left out and the CDR3 is given as listed by TCRdb. This chain joins TRBV11-2 and TRBJ2-3; the D call of TRBD1 is as the table states it, not checked on the DNA. Germline loops: CDR1 SGHAT, CDR2 FQNNGV. The CDR3 comprises 13 residues, both ends counted. The CDR3 sequence is CASSLGGQAPIEI.

This clonotype was observed many times. One end of the junction is discordant with germline, which a read error may explain. The V call is TRBV7-2, the J call TRBJ2-4; TRBD1 matches 7 bases. Per the germline V gene, CDR1 is SGHTA and CDR2 is FQGNSA. This CDR3 contains 13 residues. CDR3 bases: TGTGCTAGCAGCATTGGACAGGATAACATTCAGTACTTC. Its translation is CASSIGQDNIQYF. The full variable domain, its missing parts supplied by reference TRBV7-2 and TRBJ2-4, is GAGVSQSPSNKVTEKGKDVELRCDPISGHTALYWYRQSLGQGLEFLIYFQGNSAPDKSGLPSDRFSAERTGGSVSTLTIQRTQQEDSAVYLCASSIGQDNIQYFGAGTRLSVL.

Comments on this clonotype: A single base separates this from a much larger clone, so it may be a read error. The CDR3 here is CASSLDLRTNNEQFF. CDR3 nucleotides: TGTGCCAGCAGCTTAGATTTGCGGACGAACAATGAGCAGTTCTTC. The V call is TRBV11-2, the J call TRBJ2-1; no clear D. Trimming pared 0 bases from V and 5 bases from J, leaving 11 bases between. Germline V gene data show CDR1 as SGHAT and CDR2 as FQNNGV. There are 15 residues in the CDR3.

The chain is built from TRBV7-2 and TRBJ1-5; a possible D gene is TRBD1 (5 bases). Trimming left V 5 bases short and J 14 bases short, with 16 bases between. From germline, CDR1 is SGHTA and CDR2 FQGNSA. CDR3 length equals 12 residues. In DNA form, the CDR3 reads TGTGCCAGCAGCCGGGACTATAGATACGAGCATTTT. Protein: CASSRDYRYEHF. Based on the CDR3 plus reference TRBV7-2 and TRBJ1-5, the full variable domain is GAGVSQSPSNKVTEKGKDVELRCDPISGHTALYWYRQSLGQGLEFLIYFQGNSAPDKSGLPSDRFSAERTGGSVSTLTIQRTQQEDSAVYLCASSRDYRYEHFGDGTRLSIL.

This clonotype was seen more than once but under ten times. This is likely a read error, given that the CDR3 carries no conserved phenylalanine or tryptophan at its end. Because the CDR3's place on the DNA is in doubt, the DNA is left out and the CDR3 is given as listed by TCRdb. The chain combines TRBV9 with TRBJ1-3; the table assigns TRBD1, which was not confirmed against the DNA. The CDR3 contains 9 residues when both ends are counted. Germline loops: CDR1 SGDLS, CDR2 YYNGEE. Here the CDR3 reads CASSGGQGA.

The rearrangement links TRBV7-9 to TRBJ1-1, with 9 nucleotides matching TRBD1. CDR1 is SEHNR and CDR2 is FQNEAQ in the germline V gene (reference sequence). The CDR3 loop spans 16 amino acids. V shed 5 bases and J 2 bases; nucleotides not matched to a gene: 9. CDR3 protein: CASSDKDRGPNTEAFF. The CDR3 coding sequence is TGTGCCAGCAGCGATAAGGACAGGGGTCCAAACACTGAAGCTTTCTTT.